The 23 T cell receptor beta chains presented below share a single source sample, sequenced in a study of T-cell memory formation after mild COVID-19 (dated by TCRdb to about 2021). Libraries were made using 5' RACE. Sequencing was performed on an Illumina NovaSeq 6000. TCRdb took the public reads, trimmed them with fastp at Q25, ran MiXCR for clone calling and kept in-frame beta chains. A single entry per CDR3 protein holds the most common genes and DNA from its merged rows. The table for this sample lists about 250,000 distinct CDR3 sequences; about a sixth of them were counted only once. Approximately 3.4% of the sample rests with the top ten. Sequencing input: PBMCs or a T cell subset sorted from them (not recorded which). Receptors were obtained from a young man who had mild COVID-19 (a few samples of this study predate the infection). The sample titles of this study are shuffled in the database, so cell type and time point are left out; the donor was told from shared clones.

This clonotype appeared a few times. The chain recombines TRBV7-9 with TRBJ2-7; 14 bases are shared with TRBD2. Per germline, CDR1 SEHNR and CDR2 FQNEAQ (reference sequence). V was pared by 1 base and J by 4 bases, with 6 bases of the junction left unmatched. The CDR3 totals 17 residues. CDR3 in amino acids: CASSLDTGTSGGYEQYV. Written as DNA, the CDR3 is TGTGCCAGCAGCTTAGACACCGGGACTAGCGGGGGTTACGAGCAGTACGTC.

The chain combines TRBV14 with TRBJ1-1, with 9 bases that match TRBD1. This CDR3 region has 15 residues. J lost 4 bases, V lost 5 bases, and 8 bases had no gene match. CDR1 and CDR2 from the germline V gene are SGHDN and FVKESK. CDR3 sequence (DNA): TGTGCCAGCAGCTCACAGGGGGCGCAGAGCACTGAAGCTTTCTTT. It specifies CASSSQGAQSTEAFF.

The chain is built from TRBV24-1 and TRBJ2-3; D gene unclear. The CDR3 extends over 13 amino acids. V dropped 1 base and J dropped 10 bases, with 11 bases sitting between them. The V gene's germline CDR1 is KGHDR and CDR2 SFDVKD. The DNA for the CDR3 is TGTGCCACCAGTGATTTCTTAGGTATGGCGCAGTATTTT. Encoded protein: CATSDFLGMAQYF.

There are a few counts of this clonotype. The CDR3, as DNA: TGTGCCAGCAGCTTGGGCGGGACACGAATCGAAAAACTGTTTTTT. It codes for CASSLGGTRIEKLFF. This chain uses TRBV5-4 with TRBJ1-4; TRBD1 is a possible D gene (6 bases). V shed 0 bases and J shed 8 bases, with 14 bases lying between them. The CDR3 extends over 15 amino acids. In germline, CDR1 is SGHNT, CDR2 YYREEE (reference sequence).

This clonotype was recorded a few times. This rearrangement joins TRBV19 to TRBJ1-5; no firm D call. The CDR3 totals 13 residues. Trimming stripped 0 bases from V and 7 bases from J, with 7 bases between. CDR1 and CDR2 (germline): LNHDA, SQIVND (reference sequence). As DNA, the CDR3 is TGTGCCAGTAGTATAGATCTATCCCAGCCCCAGCATTTT. Translating gives CASSIDLSQPQHF.

The V and J genes are TRBV6-5 and TRBJ2-1; 7 nucleotides match TRBD1. There are 16 residues in the CDR3. The junction had 14 bases not matched to a gene; V was cut back by 8 bases and J by 4 bases. CDR1 and CDR2 (germline): MNHEY, SVGAGI. In DNA form, the CDR3 reads TGTGCCAGCCAAAGGGCTGCGGCAGGGGGATACAATGAGCAGTTCTTC. Translating it yields CASQRAAAGGYNEQFF.

The chain employs TRBV7-2 and TRBJ2-5; 11 nucleotides agree with TRBD2. This CDR3 contains 16 residues. V dropped 6 bases and J dropped 0; count of bases not matched to a gene: 6. The germline gives CDR1 SGHTA, CDR2 FQGNSA. This CDR3 reads CASRPRLAGHQETQYF. CDR3 nucleotide sequence: TGTGCCAGCAGGCCAAGACTAGCGGGGCACCAAGAGACCCAGTACTTC.

The chain is built from TRBV6-5 and TRBJ2-2; TRBD1 is a possible D gene (5 bases). Trimming left V 3 bases short and J 7 bases short, with 24 bases between. This CDR3 spans 18 amino acids. The germline CDR1 and CDR2 sequences are MNHEY and SVGAGI. CDR3 in amino acids: CASSYWSSSGSIGGELFF. In DNA form, the CDR3 reads TGTGCCAGCAGTTATTGGTCGTCGTCAGGGTCTATTGGCGGGGAGCTGTTTTTT.

This clonotype was observed a handful of times. The chain uses TRBV7-2 and TRBJ2-5; D is uncertain. V was pared by 1 base and J by 3 bases, with 9 bases between. This CDR3 is built from 14 residues. Germline CDR1 is SGHTA and CDR2 is FQGNSA. As DNA, the CDR3 is TGTGCCAGCAGCTTAGTGGCAGGCGAAGAGACCCAGTACTTC. Protein sequence: CASSLVAGEETQYF.

This clonotype was seen more than once but under ten times. V is TRBV5-1 and J is TRBJ1-1; TRBD1 matches at 9 bases. Germline CDR1 and CDR2: SGHRS and YFSETQ. The CDR3 has 14 residues. Germline trimming cut 10 bases from V and 4 bases from J; bases unmatched to any gene: 11. This CDR3 reads CASRQGDARTEAFF. The CDR3 DNA reads as TGCGCCTCACGACAGGGGGATGCGCGCACTGAAGCTTTCTTT.

This clonotype was recorded a few times. The chain combines TRBV6-5 with TRBJ2-5; 7 bases fit TRBD2. The CDR3 sequence is 11 residues long. J gave up 5 bases and V 8 bases, and 2 bases lay outside the gene matches. The germline V gene encodes CDR1 MNHEY and CDR2 SVGAGI. The CDR3 sequence is CASGLGETQYF. CDR3 nucleotide sequence: TGTGCCAGCGGACTAGGGGAGACCCAGTACTTC.

This clonotype was picked up a small number of times. The rearrangement links TRBV4-1 to TRBJ2-3; D is perhaps TRBD2 (6 bases). V dropped 3 bases and J dropped 0 bases, with 7 bases sitting between them. This CDR3 contains 14 residues. CDR1 and CDR2 from the germline V gene are MGHRA and YSYEKL. The CDR3 DNA reads TGCGCCAGCAGCCAGCGGGGAAGCACAGATACGCAGTATTTT. Translating gives CASSQRGSTDTQYF.

The sample holds a few counts of this clonotype. V is TRBV6-1 and J is TRBJ2-6; D might be TRBD1 (6 bases). Trimming shortened V by 4 bases and J by 2 bases, and 9 bases separated the two germline ends. CDR3 length: 15 residues. Germline V CDR1 and CDR2: MNHNS, SASEGT. CDR3 DNA sequence: TGTGCCAGCAGTGCAGGGGAAGCTGGGGCCAACGTCCTGACTTTC. This gives the protein CASSAGEAGANVLTF.

This chain connects TRBV2 to TRBJ2-3, with D maybe TRBD2 (5 bases). The CDR3 sequence is 13 residues long. Germline CDR1 and CDR2: SNHLY and FYNNEI. V was pared by 7 bases and J by 2 bases, with 10 bases between. CDR3 protein: CASNGVFTDTQYF. CDR3 in DNA: TGTGCCAGCAACGGGGTTTTCACAGATACGCAGTATTTT.

This clonotype was observed a handful of times. The gene calls are TRBV11-2 and TRBJ1-1; D may be TRBD1 (5 bases). The CDR3 consists of 14 residues. Germline values: CDR1 SGHAT, CDR2 FQNNGV. V was shortened by 1 base and J by 3 bases, with 9 bases between the two germline ends. CDR3 in amino acids: CASSLAGGDTEAFF. DNA for the CDR3: TGTGCCAGCAGCTTAGCGGGGGGTGACACTGAAGCTTTCTTT.

This clonotype was detected many times. The rearrangement joins TRBV7-6 to TRBJ2-7; 11 positions match TRBD2. Trimming cost V 5 bases and J 1 base; bases outside gene matches: 7. Germline CDR1 and CDR2: SGHVS and FNYEAQ. CDR3 length: 16 amino acids. The CDR3 nucleotides are TGTGCCAGCAGCCCCCTCCTAGCGGGGGGATCCTACGAGCAGTACTTC. This gives the protein CASSPLLAGGSYEQYF. Looking up the rest from reference TRBV7-6 and TRBJ2-7 gives the full variable domain: GAGVSQSPRYKVTKRGQDVALRCDPISGHVSLYWYRQALGQGPEFLTYFNYEAQQDKSGLPNDRFSAERPEGSISTLTIQRTEQRDSAMYRCASSPLLAGGSYEQYFGPGTRLTVT.

This clonotype was detected only a few times. The chain combines TRBV4-1 with TRBJ2-3, with D uncertain. The CDR3 extends over 14 amino acids. Trimming left V 0 bases short and J 9 bases short, with 13 bases between. CDR1 is MGHRA, CDR2 YSYEKL, per germline. The CDR3 sequence is CASSQDRPPGTQYF. DNA of the CDR3: TGCGCCAGCAGCCAAGATAGGCCCCCCGGCACGCAGTATTTT.

CDR3 bases: TGTGCCAGCAGCCAAGAAGTTCAGGGGCATTCACCCCTCCACTTT. Protein: CASSQEVQGHSPLHF. V is TRBV3-1 and J is TRBJ1-6, with a weak D call TRBD1 (6 bases). The CDR3 runs 15 residues. Per germline, CDR1 LGHDT and CDR2 YNNKEL (reference sequence). V dropped 0 bases and J dropped 8 bases, with 11 bases sitting between them.

This clonotype was observed at least ten times. The chain joins TRBV29-1 to TRBJ1-1; D is unresolved. CDR1 SQVTM and CDR2 ANQGSEA come from the germline V gene. CDR3 length: 13 amino acids. Trimming took 3 bases from V and 6 from J, leaving 14 bases between them. The CDR3 nucleotides read TGCAGCGTTGACGAGGTTTCGCGTCCTGAAGCTTTCTTT. It specifies CSVDEVSRPEAFF. The full variable domain, rest sourced from reference TRBV29-1 and TRBJ1-1, is SAVISQKPSRDICQRGTSLTIQCQVDSQVTMMFWYRQQPGQSLTLIATANQGSEATYESGFVIDKFPISRPNLTFSTLTVSNMSPEDSSIYLCSVDEVSRPEAFFGQGTRLTVV.

In its sample, this clonotype was seen many times. This chain links TRBV11-1 with TRBJ2-2; 11 positions agree with TRBD1. The germline CDR1 and CDR2 sequences are SGHAT and FQDESV (reference sequence). V gave up 5 bases and J gave up 4 bases; unmatched junction bases: 6. The CDR3 is 16 amino acids. This CDR3 is CASSPGQGASTGELFF. CDR3 sequence (DNA): TGTGCCAGCAGCCCTGGACAGGGGGCTAGCACCGGGGAGCTGTTTTTT. The full variable domain, rest sourced from reference TRBV11-1 and TRBJ2-2, is EAEVAQSPRYKITEKSQAVAFWCDPISGHATLYWYRQILGQGPELLVQFQDESVVDDSQLPKDRFSAERLKGVDSTLKIQPAELGDSAMYLCASSPGQGASTGELFFGEGSRLTVL.

This clonotype was detected ten times or more. Since no conserved phenylalanine or tryptophan closes the CDR3, a read error is the likely cause. The limits of the CDR3 on the DNA are not certain, so only TCRdb's listed CDR3 is given. The CDR3 protein is CASSPPNREGG. The J gene is TRBJ1-4, the V gene TRBV12-3 or TRBV12-4. 11 amino acids form the CDR3, both terminal residues included.

This clonotype occurred a few times. The chain recombines TRBV28 with TRBJ2-3, with D possibly being TRBD2 (7 bases). CDR1 MDHEN and CDR2 SYDVKM come from the germline V gene. Trimming removed 7 bases at V and 2 bases at J, with 13 bases between. The CDR3 is 14 amino acids. The CDR3 sequence: CASNLGGDTDTQYF. The CDR3 nucleotides are TGTGCCAGCAACTTAGGGGGGGACACAGATACGCAGTATTTT.

The chain couples TRBV5-1 to TRBJ2-3; 7 positions match TRBD2. CDR3 length equals 15 residues. J gave up 0 bases and V 4 bases, and 5 bases lay outside the gene matches. Germline values: CDR1 SGHRS, CDR2 YFSETQ. CDR3 region: CASSSGKPSTDTQYF. CDR3 nucleotides: TGCGCCAGCAGCAGCGGGAAGCCTAGCACAGATACGCAGTATTTT.